One sample yielded the 25 T cell receptor beta chains listed below, sequenced in a study of PD-L1 blockade in urothelial cancer. Repertoires were generated with immunoSEQ multiplex PCR, while TCRdb's copy carries only in-frame clones and drops some. The sample carries about 38,000 clones, over 75% recorded once. The specimen comprised PBMCs, sampled around atezolizumab (anti-PD-L1) treatment. All receptors derive from a man in his sixties with urothelial cancer.

CDR3 in DNA: TGCAGCGTTGAATTTGGGGGGAGCTCCTACAATGAGCAGTTCTTC. Protein product: CSVEFGGSSYNEQFF. The rearrangement uses TRBV29-1 and TRBJ2-1; D might be TRBD2 (6 bases). V was trimmed by 2 bases and J by 0 bases, leaving 11 bases between them. This CDR3 contains 15 residues. Per germline, CDR1 SQVTM and CDR2 ANQGSEA.

V usage is TRBV7-9 and J usage is TRBJ2-3, with D perhaps TRBD2 (7 bases). Trimming stripped 5 bases from V and 2 bases from J, with 20 bases between. This CDR3 is 17 amino acids long. Germline assignment: CDR1 SEHNR and CDR2 FQNEAQ (reference sequence). In DNA, the CDR3 is TGTGCCAGCAGCAGAGTCCTGGGGAGGGACAACACAGATACGCAGTATTTT. This encodes CASSRVLGRDNTDTQYF.

The chain has TRBV2 and TRBJ1-5; D unclear. CDR3 length: 15 residues. Germline V lookup: CDR1 SNHLY, CDR2 FYNNEI. Trimming took 0 bases from V and 0 from J, leaving 6 bases between them. CDR3: CASSEAPNSNQPQHF. CDR3 DNA: TGTGCCAGCAGTGAAGCCCCAAATAGCAATCAGCCCCAGCATTTT.

The V gene is TRBV4-1, the J gene TRBJ2-1; 13 bases agree with TRBD2. Germline CDR1 is MGHRA and CDR2 is YSYEKL. The CDR3 sequence is 16 residues long. Trimming cost V 5 bases and J 10 bases; bases outside gene matches: 11. This CDR3 is CASSATSGGASNEQFF. CDR3 DNA: TGCGCCAGCAGCGCTACTAGCGGGGGGGCGTCTAACGAGCAGTTCTTC.

The rearrangement links TRBV5-6 to TRBJ2-7; D might be TRBD1 (7 bases). The CDR3 covers 15 residues. V lost 0 bases to trimming and J lost 0 bases, with 10 bases between them. From germline, CDR1 is SGHDT and CDR2 YYEEEE. As DNA, the CDR3 is TGTGCCAGCAGCTTGGGCGGGACAGCCTCCTACGAGCAGTACTTC. This sequence encodes CASSLGGTASYEQYF.

This rearrangement joins TRBV11-3 to TRBJ2-2; TRBD2 might be the D (6 bases). The germline V gene encodes CDR1 SGHNT and CDR2 YENEEA. This CDR3 is built from 17 residues. Trimming shortened V by 5 bases and J by 3 bases, and 19 bases separated the two germline ends. CDR3 residues: CASSPGTARGDTGELFF. The CDR3 region has the DNA TGTGCCAGCAGCCCTGGGACGGCGCGCGGGGACACCGGGGAGCTGTTTTTT.

The J gene is TRBJ2-1, the V gene TRBV30, with 9 bases matching TRBD2. The CDR3 contains 13 residues. The ends lost 8 bases at V and 4 bases at J; junction bases unmatched: 6. CDR1 is GTSNPN and CDR2 is SVGIG in the germline V gene (reference sequence). CDR3 in amino acids: CAHTSGGYNEQFF. CDR3 DNA: TGTGCCCATACGAGCGGGGGGTACAATGAGCAGTTCTTC.

The gene calls are TRBV5-6 and TRBJ2-6; 8 bases are a match to TRBD1. V lost 4 bases and J lost 0; bases outside the gene matches: 12. The CDR3 is 19 amino acids. Germline V gene sequence: CDR1 SGHDT, CDR2 YYEEEE. CDR3 region: CASSGRQGPTRSGANVLTF. The CDR3 region has the DNA TGTGCCAGCAGCGGACGACAGGGGCCAACTCGCTCTGGGGCCAACGTCCTGACTTTC.

The chain couples TRBV7-2 to TRBJ1-4; D is unresolved. Deletions cut 1 base from V and 0 bases from J, with 12 bases between. The CDR3 consists of 17 residues. Germline-derived CDR1 and CDR2 are SGHTA and FQGNSA. The CDR3 sequence is CASSLGPLHATNEKLFF. As DNA, the CDR3 is TGTGCCAGCAGCTTAGGGCCGTTACATGCAACTAATGAAAAACTGTTTTTT.

The chain has TRBV2 and TRBJ1-2; D unclear. The germline V and J ends were trimmed by 6 bases and 4 bases, with 15 bases remaining between them. CDR1 and CDR2 from the germline V gene are SNHLY and FYNNEI. The CDR3 is made up of 14 amino acids. The CDR3 protein is CASSPRSISYGYTF. In DNA form, the CDR3 reads TGTGCCAGCAGCCCGAGGAGCATCTCCTATGGCTACACCTTC.

In DNA form, the CDR3 reads TGTGCCAGCAGCACCCTAGCGGGGGGGAAAGAGACCCAGTACTTC. It codes for CASSTLAGGKETQYF. The V call is TRBV11-2, the J call TRBJ2-5, with 12 bases aligning to TRBD2. V lost 5 bases, J lost 3 bases, and 4 bases stayed unmatched. Germline-derived CDR1 and CDR2 are SGHAT and FQNNGV. The CDR3 has 15 residues. Full variable domain (outside the CDR3, taken from reference TRBV11-2 and TRBJ2-5): EAGVAQSPRYKIIEKRQSVAFWCNPISGHATLYWYQQILGQGPKLLIQFQNNGVVDDSQLPKDRFSAERLKGVDSTLKIQPAKLEDSAVYLCASSTLAGGKETQYFGPGTRLLVL.

This sequence joins TRBV2 and TRBJ1-1; tentative D call: TRBD1 (5 bases). With 4 bases removed from V and 2 bases from J, the gap between germline ends came to 8 bases. Germline V gene data show CDR1 as SNHLY and CDR2 as FYNNEI. CDR3 length: 13 amino acids. The CDR3 reads CASSVGGNTEAFF. DNA of the CDR3: TGTGCCAGCAGTGTGGGGGGTAACACTGAAGCTTTCTTT.

The V and J genes are TRBV5-1 and TRBJ1-2, with a tentative D call TRBD1 (6 bases). Germline V gene sequence: CDR1 SGHRS, CDR2 YFSETQ. The CDR3 is made up of 14 amino acids. The V gene lost 0 bases and the J gene lost 7 bases, with 13 bases spanning the gap. CDR3 DNA sequence: TGCGCCAGCAGCTTGGCAGGGGACGTAAGTGGCTACACCTTC. This translates into CASSLAGDVSGYTF. The variable domain in full, completed from reference TRBV5-1 and TRBJ1-2, reads KAGVTQTPRYLIKTRGQQVTLSCSPISGHRSVSWYQQTPGQGLQFLFEYFSETQRNKGNFPGRFSGRQFSNSRSEMNVSTLELGDSALYLCASSLAGDVSGYTFGSGTRLTVV.

This clone was seen once. The gene calls are TRBV28 and TRBJ2-7; D not resolved. This CDR3 is 14 amino acids long. Germline assignment: CDR1 MDHEN and CDR2 SYDVKM. V was trimmed by 5 bases and J by 3 bases, leaving 14 bases between them. CDR3 sequence: CASSQASRNYEQYF. As DNA, the CDR3 is TGTGCCAGCAGTCAGGCCTCAAGAAACTACGAGCAGTACTTC.

The J gene is TRBJ2-4, the V gene TRBV7-8, with 7 bases fitting TRBD2. The germline V gene has CDR1 SGHVS and CDR2 FQNEAQ. The CDR3 length is 18 residues. The V and J ends lost 2 bases and 0 bases, in that order; junction bases with no gene match: 10. CDR3 in amino acids: CASSLTAAGELAKNIQYF. DNA of the CDR3: TGTGCCAGCAGCTTAACAGCTGCGGGGGAACTAGCCAAAAACATTCAGTACTTC.

This rearrangement joins TRBV5-1 to TRBJ2-2, with TRBD2 identical over 9 bases. The CDR3 runs to 18 residues. Germline CDR1 SGHRS, CDR2 YFSETQ. J was trimmed by 0 bases and V by 1 base; bases with no gene match: 7. CDR3 in amino acids: CASSLLLSGGPNTGELFF. For the CDR3, the DNA is TGCGCCAGCAGCTTGCTCCTCAGCGGGGGGCCGAACACCGGGGAGCTGTTTTTT.

The J gene is TRBJ1-5, the V gene TRBV5-5; the D is unclear. The germline V and J ends were trimmed by 4 bases and 2 bases, with 16 bases remaining between them. Per germline, CDR1 SGHKS and CDR2 YYEKEE (reference sequence). This CDR3 region has 16 residues. The CDR3 sequence: CASSPAPSGGNQPQHF. CDR3 nucleotide sequence: TGTGCCAGCAGCCCCGCCCCGAGCGGGGGCAATCAGCCCCAGCATTTT.

The chain employs TRBV2 and TRBJ1-2; D not certain. In germline, CDR1 is SNHLY, CDR2 FYNNEI. This CDR3 spans 12 amino acids. V dropped 10 bases and J dropped 4 bases, with 13 bases sitting between them. CDR3 sequence (DNA): TGTGCCATCCAATCGTACAGCTATGGCTACACCTTC. It yields the protein CAIQSYSYGYTF.

J is TRBJ1-3 and V is TRBV28; no reliable D call. Trimming cost V 4 bases and J 3 bases, with 16 bases left between them. The V gene's germline CDR1 is MDHEN and CDR2 SYDVKM. The CDR3 is made up of 16 amino acids. CDR3: CASSSPLRRNGNTIYF. As DNA, the CDR3 is TGTGCCAGCAGTTCCCCCTTGAGGCGTAATGGAAACACCATATATTTT.

The J gene is TRBJ1-1, the V gene TRBV5-6, with D unclear. The germline CDR1 and CDR2 sequences are SGHDT and YYEEEE. The CDR3 loop spans 15 amino acids. V lost 0 bases and J lost 0, with 9 bases in between. The CDR3 bases are TGTGCCAGCAGCTTGGATACATCCATGAACACTGAAGCTTTCTTT. Translated, it gives CASSLDTSMNTEAFF.

This chain links TRBV4-1 with TRBJ2-1; 10 bases fit TRBD2. The germline V gene has CDR1 MGHRA and CDR2 YSYEKL. V dropped 4 bases and J dropped 4; count of bases not matched to a gene: 1. The CDR3 loop spans 14 amino acids. The chain's CDR3 is CASSRTSGYNEQFF. For the CDR3, the DNA is TGCGCCAGCAGCCGGACTAGCGGTTACAATGAGCAGTTCTTC.

This chain links TRBV2 with TRBJ1-2; maybe TRBD1 (5 bases). Germline assignment: CDR1 SNHLY and CDR2 FYNNEI. V gave up 8 bases and J gave up 8 bases, with 15 bases separating them. This CDR3 is 12 amino acids long. The CDR3 nucleotides read TGTGCCAGCTACTGGCCAGGGAGGGGCTACACCTTC. Its protein is CASYWPGRGYTF.

The chain employs TRBV28 and TRBJ1-2, with D tentatively TRBD1 (6 bases). Trimming took off 6 bases at V and 2 bases at J, with 10 bases between the two ends. CDR1 is MDHEN, CDR2 SYDVKM, per germline. The CDR3 totals 13 residues. The CDR3 protein is CASREGQNYGYTF. The CDR3 bases are TGTGCCAGCAGGGAAGGACAGAACTATGGCTACACCTTC.

This rearrangement joins TRBV7-3 to TRBJ2-1, with 9 bases matching TRBD2. V lost 5 bases, J lost 9 bases, and 14 bases stayed unmatched. There are 16 residues in the CDR3. Per the germline V gene, CDR1 is SGHTA and CDR2 is FQGTGA. The CDR3, as DNA: TGTGCCAGCAGCCCCGTGGGCGGGGGGGCCTTTCGTGAGCAGTTCTTC. This codes for CASSPVGGGAFREQFF.

The chain joins TRBV12-1 to TRBJ1-2. TRBV12-1 is listed as a pseudogene. This CDR3 region has 19 residues. CDR3 amino acids: CASSFSSDVGAGGDYGYTF. CDR3 DNA sequence: TGTGCCAGCAGCTTTTCTTCAGATGTGGGGGCTGGGGGGGACTATGGCTACACCTTC.